Given below is one T cell receptor (beta chain) in context. The CDR3 runs to 14 residues. Germline assignment: CDR1 SGHTA and CDR2 FQGTGA. Germline trimming cut 5 bases from V and 6 bases from J; bases unmatched to any gene: 5. This entry is derived from a study of blood T cell repertoires in COVID-19. On the study more broadly: COVID-19 samples from acute and convalescent phases originated in the United States, Italy and Spain. T cells, B-cell-depleted T cells, or PBMCs supplied cDNA or gDNA.

As processed by the authors: Quantification of nucleated cells was approximated via reference gene primer amplification. Libraries were prepared by immunoSEQ multiplex PCR; TCRdb keeps only in-frame clonotypes and omits some of them. Clone size and the V and J calls come from that table; the DNA yielded D and trimming. The data show more than 10,000 clones, with roughly 85% seen just once and just under 30% held by the top ten. This receptor was identified in a human donor in a cohort sampled during active COVID-19. The sample taken for sequencing was peripheral blood. The chain carries TRBV7-3 and TRBJ2-3; 10 bases fit TRBD1. In DNA form, the CDR3 reads TGTGCCAGCAGCCTAGACAGGGGGCGGGATACGCAGTATTTT. It codes for CASSLDRGRDTQYF.